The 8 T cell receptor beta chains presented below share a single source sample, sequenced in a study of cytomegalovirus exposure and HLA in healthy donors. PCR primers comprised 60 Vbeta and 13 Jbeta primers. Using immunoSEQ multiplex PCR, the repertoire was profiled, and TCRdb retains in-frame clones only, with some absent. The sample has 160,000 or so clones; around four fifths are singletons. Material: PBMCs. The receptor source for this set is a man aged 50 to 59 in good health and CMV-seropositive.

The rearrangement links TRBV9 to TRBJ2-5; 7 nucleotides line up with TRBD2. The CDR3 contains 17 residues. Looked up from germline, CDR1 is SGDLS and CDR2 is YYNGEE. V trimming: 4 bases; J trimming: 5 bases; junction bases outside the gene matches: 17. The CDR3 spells CASSPVGSQGGAETQYF. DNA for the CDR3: TGTGCCAGCAGCCCTGTGGGGAGCCAGGGAGGGGCTGAGACCCAGTACTTC.

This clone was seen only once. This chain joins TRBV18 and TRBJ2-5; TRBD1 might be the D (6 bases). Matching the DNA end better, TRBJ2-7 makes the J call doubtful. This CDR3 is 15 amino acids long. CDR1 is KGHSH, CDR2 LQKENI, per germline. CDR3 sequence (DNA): TGTGCCAGCTCACCTCACCGGGACACCGAGTACGAGCAGTACTTC. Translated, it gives CASSPHRDTEYEQYF.

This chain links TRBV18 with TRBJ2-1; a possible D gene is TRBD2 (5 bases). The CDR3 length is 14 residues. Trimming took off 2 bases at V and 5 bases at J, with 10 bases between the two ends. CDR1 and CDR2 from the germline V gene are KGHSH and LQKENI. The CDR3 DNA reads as TGTGCCAGCTCACCAACAATGCGGGACAATGAGCAGTTCTTC. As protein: CASSPTMRDNEQFF.

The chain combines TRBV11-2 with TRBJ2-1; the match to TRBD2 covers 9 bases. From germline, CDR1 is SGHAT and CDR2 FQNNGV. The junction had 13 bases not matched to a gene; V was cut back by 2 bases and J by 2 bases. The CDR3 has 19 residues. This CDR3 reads CASSLFRGRDNPPYNEQFF. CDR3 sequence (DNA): TGTGCCAGCAGCTTATTCCGCGGGAGGGACAATCCCCCCTACAATGAGCAGTTCTTC.

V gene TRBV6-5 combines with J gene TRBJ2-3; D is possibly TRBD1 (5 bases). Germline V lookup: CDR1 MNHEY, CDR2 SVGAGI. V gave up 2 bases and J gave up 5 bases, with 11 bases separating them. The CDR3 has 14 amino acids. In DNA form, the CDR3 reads TGTGCCAGCAGTTACAGCAGGGCGGAAGATACGCAGTATTTT. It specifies CASSYSRAEDTQYF.

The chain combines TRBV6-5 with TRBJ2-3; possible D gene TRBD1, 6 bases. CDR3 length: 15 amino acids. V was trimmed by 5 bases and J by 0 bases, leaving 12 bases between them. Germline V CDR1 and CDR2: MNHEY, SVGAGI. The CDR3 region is CASSQGHTSTDTQYF. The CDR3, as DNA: TGTGCCAGCAGTCAGGGACACACTAGCACAGATACGCAGTATTTT.

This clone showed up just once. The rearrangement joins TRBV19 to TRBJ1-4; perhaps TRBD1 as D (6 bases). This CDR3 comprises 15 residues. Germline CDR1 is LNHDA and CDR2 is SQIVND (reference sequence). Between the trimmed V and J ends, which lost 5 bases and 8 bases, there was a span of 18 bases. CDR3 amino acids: CASSETGFREEKLFF. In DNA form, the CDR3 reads TGTGCCAGTAGTGAAACAGGGTTTCGGGAAGAAAAACTGTTTTTT. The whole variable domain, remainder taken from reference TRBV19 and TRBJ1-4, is DGGITQSPKYLFRKEGQNVTLSCEQNLNHDAMYWYRQDPGQGLRLIYYSQIVNDFQKGDIAEGYSVSREKKESFPLTVTSAQKNPTAFYLCASSETGFREEKLFFGSGTQLSVL.

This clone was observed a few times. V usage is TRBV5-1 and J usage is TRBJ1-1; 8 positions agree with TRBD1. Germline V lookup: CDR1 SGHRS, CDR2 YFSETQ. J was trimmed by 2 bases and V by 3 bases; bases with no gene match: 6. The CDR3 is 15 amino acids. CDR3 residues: CASSSPDRENTEAFF. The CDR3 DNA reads TGCGCCAGCAGCTCCCCGGACAGGGAAAACACTGAAGCTTTCTTT.